This T cell receptor beta chain was sequenced in a study of vaccination effects on CD4 cells after COVID-19. Study in general: Participants received two doses of either the BNT162b2 or mRNA-1273 vaccine. Sampling occurred 16 days and one week pre-vaccination in a couple of convalescent patients.

Antigen-specific CD4+ T cell clonotypes were called by their expansion after viral peptide-pool culture in ViraFEST. Cultured cells yielded isolated CD4+ T cells after less than 11 days. The individual was infected with SARS-CoV-2 between March and December 2020, as confirmed by PCR. This clone appeared a few times. Its antigen is unidentified. The CDR3 consists of 14 residues. Germline V gene sequence: CDR1 SNHLY, CDR2 FYNNEI. Trimming took off 6 bases at V and 2 bases at J, with 14 bases between the two ends. The table came from immunoSEQ multiplex PCR; TCRdb's copy has only in-frame clones and leaves some out. Found here are around 25,000 clones, approximately 70% of them singletons; the top ten hold more than 15%.

The source was CD4+ T cells from PBMCs cultured with SARS-CoV-2 spike peptides, collected before COVID-19 vaccination. This clonotype was sampled from a human donor who had a prior SARS-CoV-2 infection. This rearrangement joins TRBV2 to TRBJ2-7; TRBD1 might be the D (5 bases). Here the CDR3 reads CASSRQRPPYEQYF. The CDR3 nucleotides read TGTGCCAGCAGCCGACAGAGACCTCCCTACGAGCAGTACTTC.